This T cell receptor beta chain was captured in a study of blood T cell repertoires in COVID-19. Recruits, aged roughly 18 to 89 years, lived in around 24 US areas. Some clones are missing from TCRdb's copy, which holds only in-frame ones; the method was immunoSEQ multiplex PCR. The table shows approximately 220,000 clones, with 80% occurring only once. Per germline, CDR1 SNHLY and CDR2 FYNNEI. This CDR3 contains 17 residues. Trimming left V 1 base short and J 7 bases short, with 20 bases between. The sequenced sample was PBMCs or T cells enriched from blood (not recorded which). J is TRBJ1-5 and V is TRBV2, with a possible D match to TRBD1 (5 bases). This clonotype was obtained from a woman aged 40 to 49 with acute COVID-19. The CDR3 DNA reads as TGTGCCAGCAGTGAAGGCCAGGGAAAGGCTCGTGGGCAGCCCCAGCATTTT. Its protein is CASSEGQGKARGQPQHF. The complete variable domain, with remaining parts taken from reference TRBV2 and TRBJ1-5, reads EPEVTQTPSHQVTQMGQEVILRCVPISNHLYFYWYRQILGQKVEFLVSFYNNEISEKSEIFDDQFSVERPDGSNFTLKIRSTKLEDSAMYFCASSEGQGKARGQPQHFGDGTRLSIL.